A selection of T cell receptor beta chains follows, all from one sample in a study of vaccination and CD4 T cells after COVID-19. No antigen has been identified for these receptors. TCRdb independently ran MiXCR on the PCR reads; one entry per CDR3 protein. The sample shows fewer than 9,000 distinct CDR3 sequences, about 19% of them seen only once. The sample consisted of CD4+ T cells from blood, cultured in vitro, taken after SARS-CoV-2 vaccination. The receptors were sampled from a human donor who had recovered from COVID-19. The CDR3 runs from the conserved cysteine through the conserved F or W. The D gene is left open where the match is weak. Rows may omit the clone size; those that give it use once, few, many or a size class.

DNA: TGCGCCAGCAGCCCTTCTGCGCACCAAGAGACCCAGTACTTC
CDR3: CASSPSAHQETQYF
V: TRBV5-1
D: -
J: TRBJ2-5
size: once

DNA: TGCAGTGCGTCGACAGGGAGGGGCAATCAGCCCCAGCATTTT
CDR3: CSASTGRGNQPQHF
V: TRBV20-1
D: TRBD1
J: TRBJ1-5
size: medium-sized

DNA: TGTGCCAGCAGCTTGATTCAGGGGCTGAACACTGAAGCTTTCTTT
CDR3: CASSLIQGLNTEAFF
V: TRBV5-6
D: -
J: TRBJ1-1
size: once

DNA: TGTGCCAGCAGCTTTTTCGAGGGGAAGCAGTTCTTC
CDR3: CASSFFEGKQFF
V: TRBV7-3
D: -
J: TRBJ2-1
size: -

DNA: TGTGCCACCAGTGATAGGGGGGCGTCCTACAATGAGCAGTTCTTC
CDR3: CATSDRGASYNEQFF
V: TRBV24-1
D: -
J: TRBJ2-1
size: few

DNA: TGTGCCAGCAGTTGGGGGACTAATGAAAAACTGTTTTTT
CDR3: CASSWGTNEKLFF
V: TRBV6-5
D: -
J: TRBJ1-4
size: few

DNA: TGTGCCAGTAGTGCATCCGGGACTAGGACTTACAATGAGCAGTTCTTC
CDR3: CASSASGTRTYNEQFF
V: TRBV19
D: TRBD2
J: TRBJ2-1
size: -

DNA: TGTGCCAGCAGCTACCAGACAGGGGGCGGATATGGCTACACCTTC
CDR3: CASSYQTGGGYGYTF
V: TRBV7-2
D: TRBD1
J: TRBJ1-2
size: many

DNA: TGTGCCAGCAGTGCGAGCCAGGGTAGGGATTCACCCCTCCACTTT
CDR3: CASSASQGRDSPLHF
V: TRBV2
D: -
J: TRBJ1-6
size: -

DNA: TGTGCCAGTAGCCCCCCCTTGACTAGTCACGAGCAGTACTTC
CDR3: CASSPPLTSHEQYF
V: TRBV19
D: -
J: TRBJ2-7
size: few

DNA: TGTGCCAGCCGGTCTGGGAATTCACCCCTCCACTTT
CDR3: CASRSGNSPLHF
V: TRBV6-1
D: -
J: TRBJ1-6
size: many

DNA: TGCGCCAGCAGTGGAAGACAGGGCGAGCAGTACTTC
CDR3: CASSGRQGEQYF
V: TRBV10-1
D: TRBD1
J: TRBJ2-7
size: few

DNA: TGCAGCGCGGCTGGGCCGGACTACGAGCAGTACTTC
CDR3: CSAAGPDYEQYF
V: TRBV29-1
D: -
J: TRBJ2-7
size: few

DNA: TGCGCCAGCAGTCGACAGGCGACTACGACCTACGAGCAGTACTTC
CDR3: CASSRQATTTYEQYF
V: TRBV23-1
D: -
J: TRBJ2-7
size: -

DNA: TGTGCCAGTAGCTCTAGCGGGGCCACAGATACGCAGTATTTT
CDR3: CASSSSGATDTQYF
V: TRBV19
D: TRBD2
J: TRBJ2-3
size: few

DNA: TGTGCCAGCAGCCCCGGCCCGAGGGGGACTGGGGGTACGGAGACCCAGTACTTC
CDR3: CASSPGPRGTGGTETQYF
V: TRBV12-3/TRBV12-4
D: -
J: TRBJ2-5
size: -

DNA: TGTGCCACCAGTACAGGACTAGCGGGAGGAGGCTCCTACGAGCAGTACTTC
CDR3: CATSTGLAGGGSYEQYF
V: TRBV24-1
D: TRBD2
J: TRBJ2-7
size: -

DNA: TGTGCAAGTCGCTTAACTGGGACAGTCAATCAGCCCCAGCATTTT
CDR3: CASRLTGTVNQPQHF
V: TRBV12-2
D: -
J: TRBJ1-5
size: few

DNA: TGTGCCAGCAGCTTCATGATAGGACAGGGGCAAGCTTTCTTT
CDR3: CASSFMIGQGQAFF
V: TRBV7-2
D: TRBD1
J: TRBJ1-1
size: medium-sized

DNA: TGTGCCAGCAGTTTCCGGGGTGTTGGCAATCAGCCCCAGCATTTT
CDR3: CASSFRGVGNQPQHF
V: TRBV28
D: -
J: TRBJ1-5
size: few

DNA: TGTGCCAGCAGCCTCGGGACAGAACAAAACTATGGCTACACCTTC
CDR3: CASSLGTEQNYGYTF
V: TRBV7-9
D: TRBD1
J: TRBJ1-2
size: medium-sized

DNA: TGTGCCAGCAGCTCAGGTGGCATTCAGTACTTC
CDR3: CASSSGGIQYF
V: TRBV11-3
D: -
J: TRBJ2-4
size: -

DNA: TGTGCCAGCAGCTTGGCGACAGGACTTAACTATGGCTACACCTTC
CDR3: CASSLATGLNYGYTF
V: TRBV5-4
D: -
J: TRBJ1-2
size: -

DNA: TGTGCCAGCAGCCCTGGGACCGAAGCTTCCTACGAGCAGTACTTC
CDR3: CASSPGTEASYEQYF
V: TRBV7-2
D: -
J: TRBJ2-7
size: medium-sized

DNA: TGTGCCAGTAGCGCGGGGGCGTCGCCGGGCCTAGGGAAGACCCAGTACTTC
CDR3: CASSAGASPGLGKTQYF
V: TRBV19
D: -
J: TRBJ2-5
size: few

DNA: TGTGCCATCAGCAGTATGGGGCTAGGGTCCTACGAGCAGTACTTC
CDR3: CAISSMGLGSYEQYF
V: TRBV10-3
D: -
J: TRBJ2-7
size: -

DNA: TGCAGTGCTCCACAGGGAACTGGAAACACCATATATTTT
CDR3: CSAPQGTGNTIYF
V: TRBV20-1
D: -
J: TRBJ1-3
size: few

DNA: TGTGCCAGCAGGGGGAGTGGCAACTCCTACGAGCAGTACTTC
CDR3: CASRGSGNSYEQYF
V: TRBV27
D: -
J: TRBJ2-7
size: many

DNA: TGTGCCAGCACCTCCTACCTAGAGCAGTTCTTC
CDR3: CASTSYLEQFF
V: TRBV6-2/TRBV6-3
D: -
J: TRBJ2-1
size: -

DNA: TGTGCCAGCAGTGGGATCGGGGGCTCCCTCTCCTACGAGCAGTACTTC
CDR3: CASSGIGGSLSYEQYF
V: TRBV6-1
D: -
J: TRBJ2-7
size: -

DNA: TGTGCCAGCAGAGTGAATACCGGCTACACCTTC
CDR3: CASRVNTGYTF
V: TRBV5-4
D: -
J: TRBJ1-2
size: few

DNA: TGTGCCAGCAGCGGATATACAGGGGGCCGAGAGACCCAGTACTTC
CDR3: CASSGYTGGRETQYF
V: TRBV7-9
D: TRBD1
J: TRBJ2-5
size: -

DNA: TGTGCCAGCAGCGTTGAGGGGAACACTGAAGCTTTCTTT
CDR3: CASSVEGNTEAFF
V: TRBV7-3
D: -
J: TRBJ1-1
size: many

DNA: TGTGCCAGCACAGTAGCGGGAGGGCCCGGGAATGAGCAGTTCTTC
CDR3: CASTVAGGPGNEQFF
V: TRBV11-2
D: TRBD2
J: TRBJ2-1
size: -

DNA: TGTGCCAGCTCACCAGGGGCAGGGAGGGTTTACGAGCAGTACTTC
CDR3: CASSPGAGRVYEQYF
V: TRBV18
D: TRBD2
J: TRBJ2-7
size: -

DNA: TGTGCCAGCAGCTTAGGGGTTAGTGGTCCGGCCTACGAGCAGTACTTC
CDR3: CASSLGVSGPAYEQYF
V: TRBV7-8
D: -
J: TRBJ2-7
size: few

DNA: TGTGCCAGCAGCCCCGGACTAGCGAGCACAGATACGCAGTATTTT
CDR3: CASSPGLASTDTQYF
V: TRBV5-8
D: TRBD2
J: TRBJ2-3
size: medium-sized

DNA: TGTGCCAGCAGCCAAGGGGCGGGAACCGCATCCTACGAGCAGTACTTC
CDR3: CASSQGAGTASYEQYF
V: TRBV14
D: -
J: TRBJ2-7
size: few

DNA: TGTGCCAGCGGAGCGGAAATCTCCTACGAGCAGTACTTC
CDR3: CASGAEISYEQYF
V: TRBV6-1
D: -
J: TRBJ2-7
size: -

DNA: TGTGCCAGCAGTTTGCTTGGCTCTGGGGCCAACGTCCTGACTTTC
CDR3: CASSLLGSGANVLTF
V: TRBV28
D: -
J: TRBJ2-6
size: few

DNA: TGTGCCAGCAGTGAAGTACAGGGGCGGAACACTGAAGCTTTCTTT
CDR3: CASSEVQGRNTEAFF
V: TRBV2
D: TRBD1
J: TRBJ1-1
size: -

DNA: TGTGCCAGCAGCCCACGGACCAAAACGACCTACGAGCAGTACTTC
CDR3: CASSPRTKTTYEQYF
V: TRBV7-2
D: -
J: TRBJ2-7
size: few

DNA: TGTGCCAGCAGTGACTGGACTAGCGGGGGGGTGAGGAATGAGCAGTTCTTC
CDR3: CASSDWTSGGVRNEQFF
V: TRBV25-1
D: TRBD2
J: TRBJ2-1
size: -

DNA: TGCGCCAGCCATCTCACACACGGGACAGGGAGCTCACCCCTCCACTTT
CDR3: CASHLTHGTGSSPLHF
V: TRBV4-1
D: TRBD1
J: TRBJ1-6
size: -

DNA: TGTGCCAGCAGGAGGGGACCTGCAGATGAGCAGTTCTTC
CDR3: CASRRGPADEQFF
V: TRBV2
D: -
J: TRBJ2-1
size: once